This TCR beta chain was documented in a study of T cell responses to AZD1222 COVID-19 vaccine. About the study: Doses given second, at about 4 or about 12 weeks, were pooled.

Clones were sequenced by immunoSEQ multiplex PCR, and TCRdb holds only the in-frame ones, with some missing. In the table there are around 170,000 clones, approximately 90% of which are singletons. The V gene lost 0 bases and the J gene lost 6 bases, with 21 bases spanning the gap. Germline V CDR1 and CDR2: MNHEY, SVGEGT. The CDR3 consists of 18 residues. Study-wide results and limits: Per reports, nearly half of all spike-specific TCRs target regions that are unmutated in variants. Sampling captured repertoires only after the peak T cell response.

For this clone: Its antigen is not identified.

The sequence was collected from an adult in good health. The rearrangement uses TRBV6-2 or TRBV6-3 and TRBJ2-1, with D perhaps TRBD1 (6 bases). The specimen comprised peripheral blood, sampled on day 0 of AZD1222 vaccination. The DNA of the CDR3 is TGTGCCAGCAGTTACTCGAGGGGACACCCAAGAGGGGCCAATGAGCAGTTCTTC. It codes for CASSYSRGHPRGANEQFF.